This T cell receptor (beta chain) was sequenced in a study of post-analysis software for immune sequencing data. This clonotype has more than one count but fewer than ten. Its target is not known. The V segment lost 5 bases and the J segment 3 bases; nucleotides outside the gene matches: 9. The CDR3 contains 16 residues. CDR1 is LNHNV, CDR2 YYDKDF, per germline (reference sequence). Study conclusions and caveats: Diversity measured as normalized Chao1 was significantly lower in multiple sclerosis patients than in controls. TRBV5-6, TRBV5-1 and TRBV20-1 belonged to a set of roughly 5 TRBV segments that were more frequent in patients than controls.

Prepared TCR beta cDNA libraries contained unique molecular identifiers. A single record per CDR3 protein comes from TCRdb applying MiXCR to the PCR reads. The sample comprises about 760,000 distinct CDR3 sequences, approximately 30% of which are singletons, and 0.5% to 0.6% rests with the top ten. This receptor was identified in a girl between 10 and 17 years old with multiple sclerosis. This rearrangement joins TRBV15 to TRBJ2-3; 9 positions agree with TRBD1. The sequencing input was blood. The CDR3 here is CATSHRTGARTDTQYF. CDR3 nucleotides: TGTGCCACCAGCCACCGGACAGGGGCCCGGACAGATACGCAGTATTTT. Together with reference TRBV15 and TRBJ2-3, the CDR3 gives the full variable domain: DAMVIQNPRYQVTQFGKPVTLSCSQTLNHNVMYWYQQKSSQAPKLLFHYYDKDFNNEADTPDNFQSRRPNTSFCFLDIRSPGLGDTAMYLCATSHRTGARTDTQYFGPGTRLTVL.